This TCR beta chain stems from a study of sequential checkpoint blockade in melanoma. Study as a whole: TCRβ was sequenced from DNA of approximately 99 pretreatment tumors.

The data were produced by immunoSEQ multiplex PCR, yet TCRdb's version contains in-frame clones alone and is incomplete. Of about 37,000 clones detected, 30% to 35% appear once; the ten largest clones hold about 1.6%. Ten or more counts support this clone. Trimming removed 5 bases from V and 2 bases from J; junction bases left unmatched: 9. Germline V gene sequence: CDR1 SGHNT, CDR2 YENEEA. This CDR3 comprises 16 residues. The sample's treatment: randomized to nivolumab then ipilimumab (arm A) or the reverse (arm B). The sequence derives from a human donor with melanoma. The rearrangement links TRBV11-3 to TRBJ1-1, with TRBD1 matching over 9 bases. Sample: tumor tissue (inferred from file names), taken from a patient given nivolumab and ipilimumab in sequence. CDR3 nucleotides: TGTGCCAGCAGCCCCGCCACGGGACAGGGTAACACTGAAGCTTTCTTT. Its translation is CASSPATGQGNTEAFF.